A selection of T cell receptor beta chains follows, all from one sample in a study of T cells in localized non-small cell lung cancer. The data were produced by immunoSEQ multiplex PCR, yet TCRdb's version contains in-frame clones alone and is incomplete. Here the sample spans 20,000 to 25,000 clones, roughly 87% being singletons. The source material was peripheral blood, sampled before any cancer treatment. Receptor source: a male donor aged 60 or older with stage I squamous cell lung carcinoma. Both conserved end residues are part of each CDR3. D genes are given only for firm matches. Size tells how often a clone was seen (once, few, many) or the class of an expanded clone, and some rows leave it out.

TRBV7-8	15	.	.	TRBJ2-3	CASSLLLPRTDTQYF	TGTGCCAGCAGCTTATTACTACCTCGCACAGATACGCAGTATTTT
TRBV12-2	18	.	once	TRBJ2-7	CASRLGSGPRQNIYEQYF	TGTGCAAGTCGCTTAGGTTCCGGGCCGAGACAGAACATCTACGAGCAGTACTTC
TRBV2	15	.	.	TRBJ2-5	CASSDGRPGQETQYF	TGTGCCAGCAGTGATGGGCGTCCCGGTCAAGAGACCCAGTACTTC
TRBV6-1	16	.	.	TRBJ1-6	CASSEAQGRVGSPLHF	TGTGCCAGCAGTGAAGCGCAAGGCAGGGTTGGATCACCCCTCCACTTT
TRBV4-1	15	.	.	TRBJ1-2	CASSQGTGNPYGYTF	TGCGCCAGCAGCCAAGGGACGGGGAATCCCTATGGCTACACCTTC
TRBV29-1	14	.	.	TRBJ2-2	CSVRSHANTGELFF	TGCAGCGTTCGGTCACACGCGAACACCGGGGAGCTGTTTTTT
TRBV7-9	15	TRBD2	.	TRBJ2-7	CASSLASGDPYEQYF	TGTGCCAGCAGTTTAGCTAGCGGGGACCCCTACGAGCAGTACTTC
TRBV11-2	15	.	.	TRBJ2-5	CASSLGQGGARTQYF	TGTGCCAGCAGTCTAGGACAAGGGGGGGCGAGGACCCAGTACTTC
TRBV5-1	16	TRBD2	.	TRBJ2-7	CASSVGPPGRDYEQYF	TGCGCCAGCAGCGTAGGACCGCCCGGGAGGGACTACGAGCAGTACTTC
TRBV15	16	.	.	TRBJ2-1	CATSRDRQRLRDEQFF	TGTGCCACCAGCAGAGATCGCCAGCGGCTTAGGGATGAGCAGTTCTTC
TRBV10-3	14	.	.	TRBJ2-2	CAARQVANTGELFF	TGTGCCGCCCGACAGGTCGCGAACACCGGGGAGCTGTTTTTT
TRBV7-7	14	.	.	TRBJ2-5	CASSLHPVGETQYF	TGTGCTAGCAGCCTTCACCCGGTTGGCGAGACCCAGTACTTC
TRBV2	13	TRBD1	.	TRBJ1-2	CASSLGQGGGYTF	TGTGCCAGCAGCCTCGGGCAGGGGGGTGGCTACACCTTC
TRBV7-7	17	TRBD2	.	TRBJ2-1	CASSPGPRGSSYNEQFF	TGTGCTAGCAGCCCAGGGCCTCGCGGGAGCTCCTACAATGAGCAGTTCTTC
TRBV11-2	17	TRBD2	.	TRBJ2-7	CASRWLSGGRDSYEQYF	TGTGCCAGCAGGTGGCTCTCGGGGGGAAGGGACTCCTACGAGCAGTACTTC
TRBV7-9	15	TRBD1	.	TRBJ2-2	CASSRGTVNTGELFF	TGTGCCAGCAGCCGAGGGACAGTGAACACCGGGGAGCTGTTTTTT
TRBV7-8	15	TRBD2	.	TRBJ2-1	CASSFGLAAYNEQFF	TGTGCCAGCAGCTTTGGACTAGCGGCTTACAATGAGCAGTTCTTC
TRBV5-5	13	.	.	TRBJ1-4	CASSQDSSEKLFF	TGTGCCAGCAGCCAGGACAGTTCTGAAAAACTGTTTTTT
TRBV2	15	TRBD1	.	TRBJ2-1	CASSHTGGSYNEQFF	TGTGCCAGCAGTCACACAGGGGGTTCCTACAATGAGCAGTTCTTC
TRBV5-1	16	TRBD2	.	TRBJ2-2	CASSPLAGPKTGELFF	TGCGCCAGCAGCCCTCTAGCGGGGCCTAAGACCGGGGAGCTGTTTTTT
TRBV7-3	16	.	.	TRBJ1-6	CASSLASGSENSPLHF	TGTGCCAGCAGCTTAGCCAGCGGCTCTGAGAATTCACCCCTCCACTTT
TRBV7-9	13	.	.	TRBJ1-2	CASSLDGGYGYTF	TGTGCCAGCAGCTTAGATGGGGGCTATGGCTACACCTTC
TRBV6-5	16	.	.	TRBJ2-1	CASSWDRNRRYNEQFF	TGTGCCAGCAGTTGGGACCGAAACCGCCGCTACAATGAGCAGTTCTTC
TRBV5-4	13	.	.	TRBJ1-1	CASEGGQNTEAFF	TGTGCCAGTGAAGGGGGGCAAAACACTGAAGCTTTCTTT
TRBV6-5	16	TRBD1	.	TRBJ1-4	CASSYLGTGTNEKLFF	TGTGCCAGCAGTTACTTAGGGACAGGAACTAATGAAAAACTGTTTTTT
TRBV4-3	17	TRBD2	.	TRBJ2-3	CASSQDPWTSGTDTQYF	TGCGCCAGCAGCCAAGATCCCTGGACTAGCGGCACAGATACGCAGTATTTT
TRBV5-6	15	.	few	TRBJ1-4	CASSVDPGPNEKLFF	TGTGCCAGCAGCGTAGACCCCGGGCCTAATGAAAAACTGTTTTTT
TRBV18	13	.	.	TRBJ1-3	CASSPRVGNTIYF	TGTGCCAGCTCACCCAGGGTTGGAAACACCATATATTTT
TRBV9	12	TRBD1	.	TRBJ2-7	CASGGTGYEQYF	TGTGCCAGCGGGGGGACAGGGTACGAGCAGTACTTC
TRBV9	16	.	.	TRBJ1-4	CASSVATGGMGEKLFF	TGTGCCAGCAGCGTAGCTACCGGGGGTATGGGTGAAAAACTGTTTTTT
TRBV6-6	15	.	.	TRBJ2-7	CASTISPNREYEQYF	TGTGCCAGCACCATTAGCCCAAATAGGGAGTACGAGCAGTACTTC
TRBV29-1	13	TRBD1	.	TRBJ1-5	CSVGQGSNQPQHF	TGCAGCGTTGGACAGGGAAGCAATCAGCCCCAGCATTTT
TRBV2	13	.	.	TRBJ1-5	CASRLNSNQPQHF	TGTGCCAGCAGGCTGAATAGCAATCAGCCCCAGCATTTT
TRBV9	15	.	.	TRBJ2-7	CASSVDGGAIYEQYF	TGTGCCAGCAGCGTAGATGGGGGGGCAATATACGAGCAGTACTTC
TRBV2	12	.	.	TRBJ2-1	CASNRAFDEQFF	TGTGCCAGCAATAGAGCTTTCGATGAGCAGTTCTTC
TRBV19	13	.	.	TRBJ2-2	CASSEGGTGELFF	TGTGCCAGTAGTGAGGGTGGGACCGGGGAGCTGTTTTTT
TRBV2	11	.	.	TRBJ2-5	CASSLQETQYF	TGTGCCAGCAGCCTTCAAGAGACCCAGTACTTC